This TCR beta chain was observed in a study of T cell repertoires in cytomegalovirus infection. Study-level information: Researchers turned to recently identified HLA-C-restricted CMV epitopes as well as well-studied HLA-B-restricted ones. Both a matching HLA type and CMV infection were indicated by public TCR beta signatures.

As for this clonotype: Its target is unknown.

General study points: HLA-C-restricted CMV-specific TCR beta clonotypes were dominant in the ex vivo response.

TCRdb redid the calling of the reads with MiXCR, one entry per CDR3 protein. This table holds over 120,000 distinct CDR3 sequences, more than 25% found once. Sample: CD8+ T cells from cultured PBMCs, taken from culture after CMV antigen stimulation. The TCR was taken from a human donor in good health (CMV status not recorded). Some clones in this sample may be carry-over from other donors' samples.

The CDR3 loop reads CASSLGPTVNTEAFF. Written as DNA, the CDR3 is TGTGCCAGCAGCTTAGGTCCGACTGTGAACACTGAAGCTTTCTTT. The chain recombines TRBV7-6 with TRBJ1-1; D remains unclear. Germline V CDR1 and CDR2: SGHVS, FNYEAQ. Trimming stripped 1 base from V and 0 bases from J, with 9 bases between. CDR3 length: 15 amino acids.